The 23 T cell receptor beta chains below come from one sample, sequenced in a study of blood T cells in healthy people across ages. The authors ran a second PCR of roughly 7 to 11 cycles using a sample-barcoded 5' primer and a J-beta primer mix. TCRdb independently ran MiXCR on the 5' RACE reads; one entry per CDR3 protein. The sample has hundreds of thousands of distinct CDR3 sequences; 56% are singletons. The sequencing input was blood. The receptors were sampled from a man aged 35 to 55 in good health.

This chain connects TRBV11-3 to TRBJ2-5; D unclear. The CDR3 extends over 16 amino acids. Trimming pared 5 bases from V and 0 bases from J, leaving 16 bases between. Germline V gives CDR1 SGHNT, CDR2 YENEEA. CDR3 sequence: CASSPQWPKNQETQYF. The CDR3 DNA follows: TGTGCCAGCAGCCCCCAATGGCCCAAGAACCAAGAGACCCAGTACTTC.

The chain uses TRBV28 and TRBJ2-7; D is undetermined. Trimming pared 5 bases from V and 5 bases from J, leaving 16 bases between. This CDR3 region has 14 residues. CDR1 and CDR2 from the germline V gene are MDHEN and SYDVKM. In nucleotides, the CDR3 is TGTGCCAGCAGTGCCTCGAGTTTTCTCCACGAGCAGTACTTC. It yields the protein CASSASSFLHEQYF.

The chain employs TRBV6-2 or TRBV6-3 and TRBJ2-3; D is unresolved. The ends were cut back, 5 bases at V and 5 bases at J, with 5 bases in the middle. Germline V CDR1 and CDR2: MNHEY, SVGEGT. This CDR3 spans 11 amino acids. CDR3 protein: CASSDIDTQYF. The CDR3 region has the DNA TGTGCCAGCAGTGATATAGATACGCAGTATTTT.

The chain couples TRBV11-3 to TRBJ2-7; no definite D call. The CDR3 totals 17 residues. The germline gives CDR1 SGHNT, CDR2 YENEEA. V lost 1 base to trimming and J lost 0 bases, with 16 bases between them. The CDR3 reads CASSLGGMGGISYEQYF. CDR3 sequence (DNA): TGTGCCAGCAGCTTAGGGGGAATGGGTGGAATCTCCTACGAGCAGTACTTC.

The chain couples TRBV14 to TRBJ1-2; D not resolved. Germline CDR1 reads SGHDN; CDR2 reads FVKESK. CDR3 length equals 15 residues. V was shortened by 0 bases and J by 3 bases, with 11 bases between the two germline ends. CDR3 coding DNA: TGTGCCAGCAGCCAAGATCACGGAGGGTACTATGGCTACACCTTC. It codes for CASSQDHGGYYGYTF.

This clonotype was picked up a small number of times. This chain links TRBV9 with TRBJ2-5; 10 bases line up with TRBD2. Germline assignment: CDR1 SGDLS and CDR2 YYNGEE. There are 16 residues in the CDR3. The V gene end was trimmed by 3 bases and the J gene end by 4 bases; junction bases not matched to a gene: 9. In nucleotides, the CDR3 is TGTGCCAGCAGCGGATCACTAGCGGGAAGGGCAGAGACCCAGTACTTC. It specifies CASSGSLAGRAETQYF.

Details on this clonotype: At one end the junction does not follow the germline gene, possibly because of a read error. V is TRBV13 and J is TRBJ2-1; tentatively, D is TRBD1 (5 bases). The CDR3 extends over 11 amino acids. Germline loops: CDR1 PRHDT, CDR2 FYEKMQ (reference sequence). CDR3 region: CASSIGDEQFF. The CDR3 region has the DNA TGTGCCAGCAGCATAGGGGATGAGCAGTTCTTC.

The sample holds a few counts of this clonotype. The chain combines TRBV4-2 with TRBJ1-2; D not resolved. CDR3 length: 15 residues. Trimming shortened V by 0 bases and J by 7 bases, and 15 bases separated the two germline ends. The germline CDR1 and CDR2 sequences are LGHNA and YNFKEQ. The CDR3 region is CASSQDLGRVTGYTF. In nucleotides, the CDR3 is TGTGCCAGCAGCCAAGATCTGGGGAGGGTCACTGGCTACACCTTC.

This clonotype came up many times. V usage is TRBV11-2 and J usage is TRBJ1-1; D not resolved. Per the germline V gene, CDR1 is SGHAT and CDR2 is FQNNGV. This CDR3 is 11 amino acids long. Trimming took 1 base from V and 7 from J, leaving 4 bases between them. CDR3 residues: CASSLGFEAFF. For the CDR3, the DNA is TGTGCCAGCAGCTTAGGGTTTGAAGCTTTCTTT.

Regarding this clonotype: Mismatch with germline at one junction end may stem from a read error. The CDR3 loop reads CATSREDRGWGTRYF. In nucleotides, the CDR3 is TGTGCCACCAGCAGAGAAGATCGGGGATGGGGGACGCGGTATTTT. V usage is TRBV15 and J usage is TRBJ2-3; possibly TRBD1 or TRBD2 for D (5 bases each). This CDR3 comprises 15 residues. The V gene's germline CDR1 is LNHNV and CDR2 YYDKDF (reference sequence).

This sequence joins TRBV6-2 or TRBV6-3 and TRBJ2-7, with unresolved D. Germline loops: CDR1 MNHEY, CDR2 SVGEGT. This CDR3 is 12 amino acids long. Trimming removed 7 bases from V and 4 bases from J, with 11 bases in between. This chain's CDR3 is CASNSNRYEQYF. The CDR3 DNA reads TGTGCCAGCAATAGTAACAGATACGAGCAGTACTTC.

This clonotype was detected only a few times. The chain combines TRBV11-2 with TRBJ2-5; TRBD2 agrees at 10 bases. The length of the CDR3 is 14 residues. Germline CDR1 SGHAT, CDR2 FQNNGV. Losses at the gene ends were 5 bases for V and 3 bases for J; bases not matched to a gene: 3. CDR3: CASSRGLAEETQYF. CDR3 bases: TGTGCCAGCAGCCGCGGACTAGCGGAAGAGACCCAGTACTTC. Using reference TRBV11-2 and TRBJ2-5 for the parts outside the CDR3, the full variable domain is EAGVAQSPRYKIIEKRQSVAFWCNPISGHATLYWYQQILGQGPKLLIQFQNNGVVDDSQLPKDRFSAERLKGVDSTLKIQPAKLEDSAVYLCASSRGLAEETQYFGPGTRLLVL.

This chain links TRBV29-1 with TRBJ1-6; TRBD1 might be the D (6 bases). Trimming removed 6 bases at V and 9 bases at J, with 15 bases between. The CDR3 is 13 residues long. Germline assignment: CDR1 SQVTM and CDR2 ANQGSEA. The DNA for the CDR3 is TGCAGCGTCGCCACAGGGTCTCGTTCACCCCTCCACTTT. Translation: CSVATGSRSPLHF.

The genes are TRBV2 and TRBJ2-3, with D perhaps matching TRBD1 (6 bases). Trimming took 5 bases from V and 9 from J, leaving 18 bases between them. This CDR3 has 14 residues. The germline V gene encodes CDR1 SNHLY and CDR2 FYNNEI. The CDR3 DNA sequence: TGTGCCAGCAGTTGGGACAAAGCCCCGGACACGCAGTATTTT. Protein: CASSWDKAPDTQYF.

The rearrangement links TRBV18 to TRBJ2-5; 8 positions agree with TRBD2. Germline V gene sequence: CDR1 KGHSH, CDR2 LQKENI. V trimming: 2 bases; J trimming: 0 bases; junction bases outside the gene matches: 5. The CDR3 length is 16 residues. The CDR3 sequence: CASSPKTSGDQETQYF. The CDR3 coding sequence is TGTGCCAGCTCACCAAAAACTAGCGGAGACCAAGAGACCCAGTACTTC. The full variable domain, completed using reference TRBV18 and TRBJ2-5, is NAGVMQNPRHLVRRRGQEARLRCSPMKGHSHVYWYRQLPEEGLKFMVYLQKENIIDESGMPKERFSAEFPKEGPSILRIQQVVRGDSAAYFCASSPKTSGDQETQYFGPGTRLLVL.

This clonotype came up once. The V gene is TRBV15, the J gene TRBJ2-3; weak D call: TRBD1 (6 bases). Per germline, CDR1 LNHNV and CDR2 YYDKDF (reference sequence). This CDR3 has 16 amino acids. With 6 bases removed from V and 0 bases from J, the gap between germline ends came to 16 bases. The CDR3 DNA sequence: TGTGCCACCAGTTCAAAGGACAGTACTAGCACAGATACGCAGTATTTT. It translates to CATSSKDSTSTDTQYF.

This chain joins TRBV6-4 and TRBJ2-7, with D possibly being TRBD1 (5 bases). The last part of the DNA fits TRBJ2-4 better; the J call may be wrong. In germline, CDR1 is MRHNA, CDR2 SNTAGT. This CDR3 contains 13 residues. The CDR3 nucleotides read TGTGCCCCAGGGATACACCAAGATGGCATTCAGTACTTC. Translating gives CAPGIHQDGIQYF.

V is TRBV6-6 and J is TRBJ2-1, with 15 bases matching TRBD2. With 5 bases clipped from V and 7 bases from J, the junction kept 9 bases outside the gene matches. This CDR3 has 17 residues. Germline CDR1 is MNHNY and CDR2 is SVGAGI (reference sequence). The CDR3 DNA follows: TGTGCCAGCAGTCCCGCGGGGACTAGCGGGAGGAATAATGAGCAGTTCTTC. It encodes CASSPAGTSGRNNEQFF.

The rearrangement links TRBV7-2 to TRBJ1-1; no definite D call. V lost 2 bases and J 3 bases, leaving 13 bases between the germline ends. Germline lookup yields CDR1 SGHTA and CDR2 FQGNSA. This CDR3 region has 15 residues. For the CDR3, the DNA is TGTGCCAGCAGCTTATTGCCAGTTCCAGACACTGAAGCTTTCTTT. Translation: CASSLLPVPDTEAFF. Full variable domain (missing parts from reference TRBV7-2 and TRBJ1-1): GAGVSQSPSNKVTEKGKDVELRCDPISGHTALYWYRQSLGQGLEFLIYFQGNSAPDKSGLPSDRFSAERTGGSVSTLTIQRTQQEDSAVYLCASSLLPVPDTEAFFGQGTRLTVV.

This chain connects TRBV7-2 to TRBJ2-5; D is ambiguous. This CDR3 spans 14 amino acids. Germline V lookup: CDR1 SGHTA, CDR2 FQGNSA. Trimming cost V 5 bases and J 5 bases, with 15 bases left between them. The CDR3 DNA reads TGTGCCAGCAGCAAAGGCGCCCCCGCGGAGACCCAGTACTTC. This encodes CASSKGAPAETQYF.

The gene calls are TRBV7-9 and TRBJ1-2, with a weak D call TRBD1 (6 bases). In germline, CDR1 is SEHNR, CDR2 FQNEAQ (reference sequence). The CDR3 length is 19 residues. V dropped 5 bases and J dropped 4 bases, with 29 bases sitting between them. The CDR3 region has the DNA TGTGCCAGCAGCCAGCGAGGGGGGCTGAGGTCCCCTACGAGCTATGGCTACACCTTC. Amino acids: CASSQRGGLRSPTSYGYTF.

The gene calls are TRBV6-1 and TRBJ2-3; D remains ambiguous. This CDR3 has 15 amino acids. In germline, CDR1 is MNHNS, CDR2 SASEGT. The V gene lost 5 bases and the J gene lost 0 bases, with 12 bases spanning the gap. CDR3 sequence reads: CASSMIELSTDTQYF. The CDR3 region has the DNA TGTGCCAGCAGTATGATAGAGCTTAGCACAGATACGCAGTATTTT.

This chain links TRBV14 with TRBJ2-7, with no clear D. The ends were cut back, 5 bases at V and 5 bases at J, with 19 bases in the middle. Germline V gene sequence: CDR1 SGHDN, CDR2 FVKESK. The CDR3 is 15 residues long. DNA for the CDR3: TGTGCCAGCAGCTCTCGGGCGACCAGAGCGCACGAGCAGTACTTC. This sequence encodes CASSSRATRAHEQYF.